Reported below is one TCR beta chain. Antigen specificity is unknown. The data are from a study of cytomegalovirus exposure and HLA in healthy donors. Study outcomes and limitations: The majority of TCR sequences were rare, yet some public TCRs appeared in many donors. The study labeled 150 or so TCR beta chains cytomegalovirus-associated. In vitro confirmation showed three CMV-associated chains to be CMV antigen specific.

J lost 10 bases, V lost 0 bases, and 9 bases had no gene match. The CDR3 has 14 residues. Germline V gives CDR1 SGDLS, CDR2 YYNGEE. The donors belonged to the approximately 130-subject validation cohort, separate from the roughly 650-subject first cohort. Using immunoSEQ multiplex PCR, the repertoire was profiled, and TCRdb retains in-frame clones only, with some absent. The sample has more than 300,000 clones, just over 85% seen once; the top ten hold approximately 0.84%. The sample was PBMCs. This receptor was identified in a woman in her late teens or twenties in good health and CMV-seronegative. This sequence joins TRBV9 and TRBJ2-7, with 8 bases lining up with TRBD2. The CDR3 DNA follows: TGTGCCAGCAGCGTAGAGTCTCGGGGGGGCGACCAGTACTTC. Protein product: CASSVESRGGDQYF.